Presented here are 6 T cell receptor beta chains from one specimen sequenced in a study of T cell changes during pregnancy in multiple sclerosis. Assay used: immunoSEQ multiplex PCR; TCRdb lists only in-frame clones, some missing. The table shows tens of thousands of clones, with approximately 87% occurring only once. This sample comprised peripheral blood, obtained after pregnancy. Receptors originate from a female donor in good health, enrolled as a control in a pregnancy study.

This clone showed up just once. The chain has TRBV6-5 and TRBJ1-4, with D possibly being TRBD1 (5 bases). V was pared by 6 bases and J by 4 bases, with 12 bases between. Per the germline V gene, CDR1 is MNHEY and CDR2 is SVGAGI. The length of the CDR3 is 14 residues. As DNA, the CDR3 is TGTGCCAGCAGCCCTTCAGGGAATAATGAAAAACTGTTTTTT. As protein: CASSPSGNNEKLFF.

The chain carries TRBV7-6 and TRBJ1-4; 10 bases line up with TRBD1. With 3 bases clipped from V and 3 bases from J, the junction kept 4 bases outside the gene matches. CDR3 length: 16 amino acids. Per germline, CDR1 SGHVS and CDR2 FNYEAQ. CDR3 in amino acids: CASSLGTGAANEKLFF. Written as DNA, the CDR3 is TGTGCCAGCAGCTTGGGGACAGGGGCCGCTAATGAAAAACTGTTTTTT.

The gene calls are TRBV7-9 and TRBJ2-1; possibly TRBD1 for D (5 bases). The germline gives CDR1 SEHNR, CDR2 FQNEAQ (reference sequence). V was clipped by 6 bases and J by 6 bases, with 9 bases between them. The CDR3 is 12 amino acids. The CDR3 coding sequence is TGTGCCAGCAGTCCCGACAGCAATGAGCAGTTCTTC. Its translation: CASSPDSNEQFF.

The chain uses TRBV5-1 and TRBJ2-5; D is unresolved. Trimming took off 7 bases at V and 5 bases at J, with 12 bases between the two ends. This CDR3 contains 12 residues. Per germline, CDR1 SGHRS and CDR2 YFSETQ. The CDR3 DNA sequence: TGCGCCAGCTTTGAGGTCGTGGAGACCCAGTACTTC. Its protein product is CASFEVVETQYF.

This chain uses TRBV7-8 with TRBJ1-5; D gene ambiguous. The ends were cut back, 5 bases at V and 9 bases at J, with 23 bases in the middle. The CDR3 runs 16 residues. In germline, CDR1 is SGHVS, CDR2 FQNEAQ. CDR3 DNA: TGTGCCAGCAGCCGCGGTGGCTCAGGAACCGAGGGGCCCCAGCATTTT. It encodes CASSRGGSGTEGPQHF.

The chain employs TRBV6-5 and TRBJ2-2; possibly TRBD2 for D (5 bases). The CDR3 sequence is 13 residues long. Germline CDR1 and CDR2: MNHEY and SVGAGI. The V and J ends lost 4 bases and 2 bases respectively, with 5 bases between them. The chain's CDR3 is CASSSGNTGELFF. CDR3 DNA: TGTGCCAGCAGTTCGGGAAACACCGGGGAGCTGTTTTTT.